These T cell receptor beta chains were read from a single sample in a study of blood T cell repertoires in COVID-19. Sequencing used immunoSEQ multiplex PCR; TCRdb keeps in-frame clones, though not all of them. The sample lists under 300,000 clones, roughly 84% occurring once. Material: PBMCs or T cells enriched from blood (not recorded which). The receptors were sampled from a man aged 45 to 65 who had recovered from COVID-19. CDR3s leave out the opening cysteine and the closing phenylalanine or tryptophan. D genes are given only for firm matches.

d_gene	v_gene	j_gene	CDR3aa
NA	TRBV6-5	TRBJ2-2	ASSYWGRANTGELF
NA	TRBV29-1	TRBJ2-3	SVYSVYTDTQY
TRBD1	TRBV6-4	TRBJ1-4	ASSDGTVGKLF
NA	TRBV10-2	TRBJ1-2	ASSPYGGYGYT
NA	TRBV19	TRBJ2-1	ASSTPNRYGEQF
NA	TRBV6-1	TRBJ1-4	ASSELLIWEKLF
NA	TRBV5-1	TRBJ1-2	ASSLIDRDANYGYT
NA	TRBV5-6	TRBJ2-7	ASSPDTSYEQY
NA	TRBV6-1	TRBJ2-2	ASSESGNTGELF
NA	TRBV7-3	TRBJ1-6	ASSLSGGRSPLH
TRBD1	TRBV15	TRBJ1-2	ATSNRGLDGYT
NA	TRBV2	TRBJ2-5	ASSNQWTQY
TRBD1	TRBV6-5	TRBJ2-7	ASSYSLGTGSNEQY
NA	TRBV4-2	TRBJ1-2	ASRRDYGYT
NA	TRBV25-1	TRBJ2-3	ASTEGARGDTQY
NA	TRBV21-1	TRBJ2-1	ASSPWGGPPEVNEQF
TRBD2	TRBV10-3	TRBJ2-1	ATGSGTSGGAEQF
NA	TRBV30	TRBJ2-2	AWSVVTVNTGELF
TRBD1	TRBV19	TRBJ2-7	ASSALGQVMTF
NA	TRBV30	TRBJ1-2	AWWRSSNYGYT
NA	TRBV12-3/TRBV12-4	TRBJ2-7	ASNLGDSYEQY
TRBD2	TRBV18	TRBJ2-2	ASSPLGGLASGTGELF
TRBD1	TRBV18	TRBJ1-3	ASSPTGDGNTIY
TRBD1	TRBV18	TRBJ1-2	ASSGTAFYGYT
NA	TRBV18	TRBJ1-4	ASSPGQINEKLF
NA	TRBV5-1	TRBJ2-2	ASSDNLNTGELF
TRBD2	TRBV6-5	TRBJ2-1	ASGPGLAANEQF
TRBD1	TRBV7-2	TRBJ2-5	ASRLRGRDREETQY
NA	TRBV6-1	TRBJ2-2	ASSEAGDWLRELF
NA	TRBV11-2	TRBJ1-1	ASSSQQNTEAF
TRBD2	TRBV3-1/TRBV3-2	TRBJ2-2	ASALAGGRAGTGELF
NA	TRBV11-3	TRBJ2-7	ASSKRLERDEQY
NA	TRBV6-5	TRBJ1-2	ASSWARHYGYT
NA	TRBV6-5	TRBJ1-1	ASQGRTEAF
NA	TRBV14	TRBJ1-6	ASSQDPQGRSPLH
NA	TRBV6-2/TRBV6-3	TRBJ1-6	ASSLQGSYNSPLH